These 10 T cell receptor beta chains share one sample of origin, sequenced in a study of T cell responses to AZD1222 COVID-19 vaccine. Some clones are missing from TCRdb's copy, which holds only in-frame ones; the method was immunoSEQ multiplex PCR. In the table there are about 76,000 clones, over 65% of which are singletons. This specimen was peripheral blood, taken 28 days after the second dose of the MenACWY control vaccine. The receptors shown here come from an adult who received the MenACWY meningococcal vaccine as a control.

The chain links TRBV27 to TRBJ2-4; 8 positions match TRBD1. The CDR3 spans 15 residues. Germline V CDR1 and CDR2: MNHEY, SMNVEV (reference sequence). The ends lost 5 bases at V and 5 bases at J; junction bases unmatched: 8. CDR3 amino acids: CASSQKQGVENIQYF. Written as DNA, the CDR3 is TGTGCCAGCAGTCAAAAACAGGGGGTTGAAAACATTCAGTACTTC.

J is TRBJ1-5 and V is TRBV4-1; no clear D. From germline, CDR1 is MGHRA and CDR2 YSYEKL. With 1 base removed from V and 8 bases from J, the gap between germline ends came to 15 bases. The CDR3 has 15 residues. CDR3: CASSQGFSWDKPQHF. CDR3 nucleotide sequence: TGCGCCAGCAGCCAAGGATTCTCCTGGGATAAGCCCCAGCATTTT.

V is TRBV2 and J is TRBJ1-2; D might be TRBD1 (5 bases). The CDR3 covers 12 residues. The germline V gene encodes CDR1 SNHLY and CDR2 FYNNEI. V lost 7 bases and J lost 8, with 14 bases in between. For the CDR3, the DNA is TGTGCCAGCAAAGGGACGCTGGGGGGCTACACCTTC. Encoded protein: CASKGTLGGYTF.

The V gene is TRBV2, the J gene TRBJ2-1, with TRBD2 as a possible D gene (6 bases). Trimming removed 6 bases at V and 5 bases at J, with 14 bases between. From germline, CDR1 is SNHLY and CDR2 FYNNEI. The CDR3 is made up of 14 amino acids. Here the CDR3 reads CASRPSEGNNEQFF. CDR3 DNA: TGTGCCAGCAGACCATCGGAGGGGAACAATGAGCAGTTCTTC.

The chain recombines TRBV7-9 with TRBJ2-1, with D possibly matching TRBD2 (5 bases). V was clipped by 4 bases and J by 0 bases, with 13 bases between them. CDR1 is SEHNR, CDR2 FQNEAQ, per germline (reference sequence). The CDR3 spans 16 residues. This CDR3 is CASSSRGLGSYNEQFF. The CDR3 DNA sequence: TGTGCCAGCAGCTCCCGGGGTCTGGGCTCCTACAATGAGCAGTTCTTC.

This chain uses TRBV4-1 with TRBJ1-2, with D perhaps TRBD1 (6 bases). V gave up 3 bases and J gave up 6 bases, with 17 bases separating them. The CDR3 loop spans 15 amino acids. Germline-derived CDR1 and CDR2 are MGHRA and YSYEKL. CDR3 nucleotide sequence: TGCGCCAGCAGCCAGGTAACAGGGCAAAGCGATGGCTACACCTTC. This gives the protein CASSQVTGQSDGYTF.

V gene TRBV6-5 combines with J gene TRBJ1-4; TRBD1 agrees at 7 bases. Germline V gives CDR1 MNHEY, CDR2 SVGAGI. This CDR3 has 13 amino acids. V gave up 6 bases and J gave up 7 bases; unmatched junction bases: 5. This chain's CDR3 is CASSDREGEKLFF. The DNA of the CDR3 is TGTGCCAGCAGCGACAGGGAGGGTGAAAAACTGTTTTTT.

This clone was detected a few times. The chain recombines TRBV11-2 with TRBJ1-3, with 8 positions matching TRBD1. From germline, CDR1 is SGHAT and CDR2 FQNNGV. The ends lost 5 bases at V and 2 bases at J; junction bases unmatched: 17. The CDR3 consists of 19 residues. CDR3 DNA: TGTGCCAGCAGCCCTCGCCTCCGGGGCGGACAGGGAGCTGGAAACACCATATATTTT. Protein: CASSPRLRGGQGAGNTIYF.

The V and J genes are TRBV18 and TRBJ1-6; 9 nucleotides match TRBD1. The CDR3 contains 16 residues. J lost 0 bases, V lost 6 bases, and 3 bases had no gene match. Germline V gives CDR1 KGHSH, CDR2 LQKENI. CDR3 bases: TGTGCCAGCTCGGGACAGGGTAGCTCCTATAATTCACCCCTCCACTTT. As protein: CASSGQGSSYNSPLHF.

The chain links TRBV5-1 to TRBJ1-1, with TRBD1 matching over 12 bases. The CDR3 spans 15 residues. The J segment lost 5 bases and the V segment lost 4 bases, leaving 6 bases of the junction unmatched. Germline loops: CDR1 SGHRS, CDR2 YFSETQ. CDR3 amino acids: CASSTGTGGLTEAFF. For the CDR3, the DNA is TGCGCCAGCAGCACGGGGACAGGGGGCTTGACTGAAGCTTTCTTT. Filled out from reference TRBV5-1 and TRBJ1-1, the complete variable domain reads KAGVTQTPRYLIKTRGQQVTLSCSPISGHRSVSWYQQTPGQGLQFLFEYFSETQRNKGNFPGRFSGRQFSNSRSEMNVSTLELGDSALYLCASSTGTGGLTEAFFGQGTRLTVV.